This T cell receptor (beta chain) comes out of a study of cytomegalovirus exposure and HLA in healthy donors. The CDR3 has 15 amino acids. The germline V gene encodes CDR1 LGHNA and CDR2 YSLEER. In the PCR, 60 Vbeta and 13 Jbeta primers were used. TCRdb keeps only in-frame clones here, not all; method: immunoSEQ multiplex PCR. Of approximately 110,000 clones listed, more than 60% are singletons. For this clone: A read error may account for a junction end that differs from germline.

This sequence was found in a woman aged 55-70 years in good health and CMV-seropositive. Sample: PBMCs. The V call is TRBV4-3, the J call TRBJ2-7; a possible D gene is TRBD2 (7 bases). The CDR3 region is CASSQDRWGGYEQHF. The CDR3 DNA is TGCGCCAGCAGCCAAGATAGGTGGGGGGGCTACGAGCAGCACTTC.